Below are 10 T cell receptor beta chains sequenced from a single sample in a study of blood T cell repertoires in COVID-19. This table comes from immunoSEQ multiplex PCR, and its TCRdb copy is limited to in-frame clones, with some not included. The sample lists some 330,000 clones; roughly nine tenths were seen once. Sequences were obtained from PBMCs or T cells enriched from blood (not recorded which). Source of these receptors: a woman under 40 who had recovered from COVID-19.

The chain carries TRBV4-3 and TRBJ1-1; D is perhaps TRBD1 (6 bases). Germline CDR1 and CDR2: LGHNA and YSLEER. This CDR3 contains 15 residues. V lost 4 bases and J lost 4, with 16 bases in between. The CDR3 coding sequence is TGCGCCAGCAGCCTTCTCGGGGGGGCTTCCACTGAAGCTTTCTTT. This encodes CASSLLGGASTEAFF.

The chain links TRBV25-1 to TRBJ2-3; D remains ambiguous. The CDR3 contains 13 residues. Germline V gene lookup returns CDR1 MGHDK and CDR2 SYGVNS. The V gene lost 5 bases and the J gene lost 0 bases, with 6 bases spanning the gap. The CDR3 sequence is CASSPGSTDTQYF. The CDR3 coding sequence is TGTGCCAGCAGTCCGGGTAGCACAGATACGCAGTATTTT.

This chain connects TRBV7-3 to TRBJ2-5, with D perhaps matching TRBD1 (6 bases). Trimming pared 0 bases from V and 5 bases from J, leaving 16 bases between. Germline V CDR1 and CDR2: SGHTA, FQGTGA. The CDR3 is 16 residues long. CDR3 DNA sequence: TGTGCCAGCAGCTTAACAGCCACAGGGTTCGGGGAGACCCAGTACTTC. Translating it yields CASSLTATGFGETQYF.

V usage is TRBV20-1 and J usage is TRBJ2-7; D remains unclear. Germline V gene lookup returns CDR1 DFQATT and CDR2 SNEGSKA (reference sequence). CDR3 length equals 10 residues. Trimming removed 5 bases from V and 4 bases from J, with 6 bases in between. The CDR3, as DNA: TGCAGTGCTGCCAGGTACGAGCAGTACTTC. This sequence encodes CSAARYEQYF.

V is TRBV30 and J is TRBJ1-2; 10 nucleotides line up with TRBD1. The V segment lost 1 base and the J segment 3 bases; nucleotides outside the gene matches: 2. The germline V gene has CDR1 GTSNPN and CDR2 SVGIG (reference sequence). The CDR3 runs to 14 residues. CDR3 in DNA: TGTGCCTGGAGTGGGGACAGGGGTTACTATGGCTACACCTTC. Amino acids: CAWSGDRGYYGYTF. The variable domain in full, with the rest retrieved from reference TRBV30 and TRBJ1-2, is SQTIHQWPATLVQPVGSPLSLECTVEGTSNPNLYWYRQAAGRGLQLLFYSVGIGQISSEVPQNLSASRPQDRQFILSSKKLLLSDSGFYLCAWSGDRGYYGYTFGSGTRLTVV.

This sequence joins TRBV11-2 and TRBJ1-1; D may be TRBD1 (5 bases). Germline V gene lookup returns CDR1 SGHAT and CDR2 FQNNGV. CDR3 size: 12 residues. Deletions cut 3 bases from V and 6 bases from J, with 8 bases between. This CDR3 reads CASSFRQPEAFF. The CDR3 DNA reads as TGTGCCAGCAGCTTTCGACAGCCTGAAGCTTTCTTT.

V gene TRBV5-5 combines with J gene TRBJ1-6, with unresolved D. This CDR3 is built from 17 residues. V was trimmed by 6 bases and J by 0 bases, leaving 16 bases between them. Germline V gene sequence: CDR1 SGHKS, CDR2 YYEKEE (reference sequence). The CDR3 spells CASTLDGSSSYNSPLHF. The CDR3 nucleotides are TGTGCCAGCACTTTAGACGGATCTAGCTCCTATAATTCACCCCTCCACTTT.

This chain links TRBV18 with TRBJ1-3; weak D call: TRBD1 (6 bases). Trimming took 3 bases from V and 2 from J, leaving 11 bases between them. CDR3 length: 15 residues. Germline V CDR1 and CDR2: KGHSH, LQKENI. In DNA form, the CDR3 reads TGTGCCAGCTCACCGGGCTCAGGGGCTGGAAACACCATATATTTT. This codes for CASSPGSGAGNTIYF. Filled out from reference TRBV18 and TRBJ1-3, the complete variable domain reads NAGVMQNPRHLVRRRGQEARLRCSPMKGHSHVYWYRQLPEEGLKFMVYLQKENIIDESGMPKERFSAEFPKEGPSILRIQQVVRGDSAAYFCASSPGSGAGNTIYFGEGSWLTVV.

This clone was counted between two and nine times. This chain connects TRBV19 to TRBJ2-2; TRBD1 aligns across 10 bases. The germline gives CDR1 LNHDA, CDR2 SQIVND (reference sequence). Unmatched junction bases numbered 1, after V lost 1 base and J lost 5 bases. This CDR3 is 15 amino acids long. This chain's CDR3 is CASSIGQGATGELFF. The CDR3 DNA reads TGTGCCAGTAGTATAGGACAGGGGGCAACCGGGGAGCTGTTTTTT.

CDR3 protein: CASSIATGYEQYF. The CDR3 nucleotides read TGTGCCAGTAGTATAGCGACAGGTTACGAGCAGTACTTC. The V gene is TRBV19, the J gene TRBJ2-7, with a tentative D call TRBD1 (6 bases). Trimming stripped 1 base from V and 4 bases from J, with 8 bases between. Germline V gene data show CDR1 as LNHDA and CDR2 as SQIVND (reference sequence). CDR3 length: 13 residues.